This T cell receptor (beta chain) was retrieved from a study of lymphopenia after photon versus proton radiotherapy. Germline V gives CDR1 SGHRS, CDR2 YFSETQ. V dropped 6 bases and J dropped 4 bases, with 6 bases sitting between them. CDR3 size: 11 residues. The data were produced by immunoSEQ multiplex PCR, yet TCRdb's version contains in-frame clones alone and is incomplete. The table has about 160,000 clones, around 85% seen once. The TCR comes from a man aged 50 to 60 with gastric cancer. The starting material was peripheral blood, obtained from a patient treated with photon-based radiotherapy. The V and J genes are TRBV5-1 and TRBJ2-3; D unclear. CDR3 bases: TGCGCCAGCATGGGCGCAGATACGCAGTATTTT. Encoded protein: CASMGADTQYF.